The T cell receptor beta chain described here comes from a study of CD8 T cells in ankylosing spondylitis. Study conclusions and caveats: Typical of ankylosing spondylitis blood, it appeared, was a TCR beta motif of fewer than ten highly homologous variants.

V was shortened by 6 bases and J by 5 bases, with 16 bases between the two germline ends. The CDR3 sequence is 14 residues long. Each CDR3 protein is one row after TCRdb ran MiXCR on the 5' RACE reads. The top ten clones hold about 19% of a sample with about 750,000 distinct CDR3 sequences, around 20% of them seen once. This clonotype was counted between two and nine times. Its target is not known. The V call is TRBV12-3 or TRBV12-4, the J call TRBJ1-1; D possibly corresponds to TRBD1 (5 bases). This clonotype originated in a male donor with ankylosing spondylitis. Specimen: blood, either unsorted or a sorted T cell fraction (not recorded which). CDR3 nucleotides: TGTGCCAGCAGCCCTGTGCAGGGACGGACTGAAGCTTTCTTT. Amino acid sequence: CASSPVQGRTEAFF.